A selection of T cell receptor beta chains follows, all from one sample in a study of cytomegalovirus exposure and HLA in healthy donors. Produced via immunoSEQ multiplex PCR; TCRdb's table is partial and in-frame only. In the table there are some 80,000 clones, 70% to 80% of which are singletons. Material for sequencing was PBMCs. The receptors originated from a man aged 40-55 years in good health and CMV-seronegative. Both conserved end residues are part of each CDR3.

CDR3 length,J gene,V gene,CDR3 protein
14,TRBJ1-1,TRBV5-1,CASSLQALNTEAFF
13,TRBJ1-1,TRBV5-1,CASSLALNTEAFF
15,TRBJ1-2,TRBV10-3,CAISESPRWIYGYTF
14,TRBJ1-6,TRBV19,CASSLIEYNSPLHF
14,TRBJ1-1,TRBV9,CASSVDGGGTEAFF
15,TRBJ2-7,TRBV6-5,CASSYPTSGSYEQYF
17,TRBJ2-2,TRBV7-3,CASSLTSGDSNTGELFF
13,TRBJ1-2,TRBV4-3,CASSQDNRDGYTF
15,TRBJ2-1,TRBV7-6,CASSLPAGGLNEQFF
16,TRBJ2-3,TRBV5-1,CASSLGTSGPTDTQYF
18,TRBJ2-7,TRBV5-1,CASSFLTTKRDRTYEQYF
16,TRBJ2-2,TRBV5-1,CASSVLTGFDTGELFF
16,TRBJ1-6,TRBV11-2,CASSLVVAGGISPLHF
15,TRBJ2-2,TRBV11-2,CASRTGTWNTGELFF
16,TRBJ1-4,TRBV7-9,CASSFPGEATNEKLFF
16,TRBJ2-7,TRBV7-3,CASSWGTGVPENEQYF
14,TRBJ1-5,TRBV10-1,CASSETGDEQPQHF
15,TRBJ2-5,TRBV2,CASSAGGPYQETQYF
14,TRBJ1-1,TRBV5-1,CASSFIQGDTEAFF
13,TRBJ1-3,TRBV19,CASRRVIGNTIYF
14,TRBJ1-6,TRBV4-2,CASSQERLNSPLHF
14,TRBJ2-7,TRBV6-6,CASRDSPAAYEQYF
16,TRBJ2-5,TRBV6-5,CASSYGTGGVGETQYF
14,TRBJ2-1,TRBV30,CACKRGQGGDEQFF
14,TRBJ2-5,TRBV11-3,CASSLEAGEETQYF
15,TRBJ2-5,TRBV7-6,CASSLLTGARETQYF
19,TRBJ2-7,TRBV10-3,CAIRKTGTSGGPSSYEQYF
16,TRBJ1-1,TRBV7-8,CASSHRDRGSNTEAFF
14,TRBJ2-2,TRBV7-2,CASSSDRGYGELFF
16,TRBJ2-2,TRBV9,CASSAGLGGQGGELFF
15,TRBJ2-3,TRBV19,CASSIMGGATDTQYF
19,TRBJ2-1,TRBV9,CASSPRLAGGPVGYNEQFF
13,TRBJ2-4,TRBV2,CASSPEAKNIQYF
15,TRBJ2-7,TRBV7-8,CASSLELAASYEQYF
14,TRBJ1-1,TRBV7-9,CASSGGVMNTEAFF
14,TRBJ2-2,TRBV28,CASGSGSNTGELFF
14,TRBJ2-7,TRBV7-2,CASSLRQDRYEQYF
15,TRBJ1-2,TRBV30,CAWLRDRTANYGYTF
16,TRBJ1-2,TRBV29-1,CSVGYLTGEVFSGYTF
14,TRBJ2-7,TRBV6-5,CASSSGLTPYEQYF
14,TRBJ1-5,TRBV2,CASSIYGGNQPQHF
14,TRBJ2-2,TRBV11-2,CASSFQTNTGELFF
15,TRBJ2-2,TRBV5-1,CASSDRTGEIGELFF
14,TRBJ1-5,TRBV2,CASSERTGESAQHF